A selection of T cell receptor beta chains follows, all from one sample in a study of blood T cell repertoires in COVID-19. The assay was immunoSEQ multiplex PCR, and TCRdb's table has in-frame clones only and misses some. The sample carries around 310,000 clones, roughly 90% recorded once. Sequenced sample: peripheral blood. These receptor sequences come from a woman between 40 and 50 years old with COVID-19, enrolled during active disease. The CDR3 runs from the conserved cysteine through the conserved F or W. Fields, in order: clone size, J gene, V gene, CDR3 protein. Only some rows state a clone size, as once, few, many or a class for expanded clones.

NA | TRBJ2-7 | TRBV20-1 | CSAGGQGEQYF
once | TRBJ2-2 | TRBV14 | CASSQARGLGGAGELFF
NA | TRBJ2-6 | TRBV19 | CASSISPQGVLTF
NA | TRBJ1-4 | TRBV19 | CASSILRGTNEKLFF
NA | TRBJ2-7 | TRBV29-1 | CSVEGSKHYEQYF
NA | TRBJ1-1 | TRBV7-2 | CASSFRVGAEAFF
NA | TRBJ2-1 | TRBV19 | CASSLQGKTYNEQFF
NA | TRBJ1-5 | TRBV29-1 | CSVGQVSLSQPQHF
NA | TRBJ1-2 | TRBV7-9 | CASSLGRGMDGYTF
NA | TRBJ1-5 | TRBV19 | CASSIHTGGIQPQHF
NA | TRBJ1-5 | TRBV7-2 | CASSLFSDRGQPQHF
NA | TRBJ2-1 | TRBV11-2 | CASSFHLAGLNEQFF
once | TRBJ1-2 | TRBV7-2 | CASSPVATNYGYTF
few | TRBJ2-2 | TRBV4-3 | CASSQEATSWLNTGELFF
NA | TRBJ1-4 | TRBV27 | CASSASPITSEKLFF
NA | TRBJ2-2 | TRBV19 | CASSIVVKGELFF
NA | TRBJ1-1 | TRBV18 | CASSPTPPTGDNTEAFF
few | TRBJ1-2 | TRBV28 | CAIEDTFNYGYTF
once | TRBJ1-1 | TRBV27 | CASTHGQGATEAFF
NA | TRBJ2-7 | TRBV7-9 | CASSLDGSYEQYF
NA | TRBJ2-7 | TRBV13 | CASTIEGSYEQYF
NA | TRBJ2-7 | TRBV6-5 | CASAPQREVYEQYF
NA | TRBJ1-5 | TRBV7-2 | CASSLAGTGGFQPQHF
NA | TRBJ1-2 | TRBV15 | CATSRDTQGHGYTF
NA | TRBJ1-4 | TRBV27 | CASSLSGAATNEKLFF
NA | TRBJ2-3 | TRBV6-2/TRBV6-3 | CASSHPVRGRSTDTQYF